This T cell receptor beta chain is drawn from a study of blood T cells in healthy people across ages. Sample-barcoded 5' priming and a J-beta primer mix drove a second PCR of 7 to 11 cycles. TCRdb reprocessed the 5' RACE reads via MiXCR and lists one record per CDR3 protein. This table holds about 680,000 distinct CDR3 sequences, approximately 50% found once. CDR1 and CDR2 from the germline V gene are SGHTA and FQGNSA. This CDR3 region has 15 residues. The specimen was blood. This receptor was identified in a woman aged 60-75 years in good health. The chain joins TRBV7-2 to TRBJ2-1; a possible D gene is TRBD2 (5 bases). The J call may be wrong; the DNA end is better matched by TRBJ2-7. For the CDR3, the DNA is TGTGCCAGCAGCTTAAAACTAGGGTCCTACAATGAGCAGTACTTC. It translates to CASSLKLGSYNEQYF.